Each of the 29 T cell receptor beta chains below was sequenced from the same sample in a study of identical twins. In TCRdb, the 5' RACE reads were re-called with MiXCR into one record per CDR3 protein. This table has 450,000 to 650,000 distinct CDR3 sequences, 9% to 10% appearing once. These data were also reused for a study on yellow fever vaccine responses in identical twins.

Sequencing was performed on PBMCs. Source of these receptors: a woman in her late teens or twenties in good health.

The table lists this clonotype with a few counts. The V gene is TRBV4-3, the J gene TRBJ2-7; 8 nucleotides align to TRBD2. The CDR3 has 17 residues. Trimming removed 4 bases from V and 1 base from J; junction bases left unmatched: 12. The germline gives CDR1 LGHNA, CDR2 YSLEER. For the CDR3, the DNA is TGCGCCAGCAGCCGCGTCCCCCAAGCGGGAGCTTCCTACGAGCAGTACTTC. It yields the protein CASSRVPQAGASYEQYF.

This clonotype has more than one count but fewer than ten. V and J are TRBV11-2 and TRBJ2-1; D is unclear. V dropped 5 bases and J dropped 7 bases, with 15 bases sitting between them. Germline CDR1 is SGHAT and CDR2 is FQNNGV. The CDR3 spans 14 residues. This CDR3 reads CASSPRMTMNEQFF. The CDR3 DNA reads TGTGCCAGCAGCCCCCGTATGACGATGAATGAGCAGTTCTTC.

The chain is built from TRBV20-1 and TRBJ2-7, with D perhaps TRBD1 (6 bases). Germline CDR1 reads DFQATT; CDR2 reads SNEGSKA (reference sequence). The CDR3 is made up of 18 amino acids. Trimming stripped 0 bases from V and 3 bases from J, with 24 bases between. CDR3 protein: CSARDNNPPGAFLYEQYF. CDR3 sequence (DNA): TGCAGTGCTAGAGACAACAACCCCCCAGGGGCATTCCTCTACGAGCAGTACTTC.

This clonotype was seen more than once but under ten times. This sequence joins TRBV5-1 and TRBJ2-3; no reliable D call. Trimming cost V 0 bases and J 6 bases, with 5 bases left between them. This CDR3 region has 12 residues. Germline V lookup: CDR1 SGHRS, CDR2 YFSETQ. CDR3 loop: CASSLDWDTQYF. The CDR3 region has the DNA TGCGCCAGCAGCTTGGATTGGGATACGCAGTATTTT. Using reference TRBV5-1 and TRBJ2-3 for the parts outside the CDR3, the full variable domain is KAGVTQTPRYLIKTRGQQVTLSCSPISGHRSVSWYQQTPGQGLQFLFEYFSETQRNKGNFPGRFSGRQFSNSRSEMNVSTLELGDSALYLCASSLDWDTQYFGPGTRLTVL.

The chain is built from TRBV24-1 and TRBJ1-1; D is possibly TRBD1 (5 bases). The germline CDR1 and CDR2 sequences are KGHDR and SFDVKD. This CDR3 is 13 amino acids long. Trimming took 7 bases from V and 3 from J, leaving 11 bases between them. CDR3 bases: TGTGCCACCAGGAATGACAGATACACTGAAGCTTTCTTT. Protein sequence: CATRNDRYTEAFF.

The genes are TRBV12-3 or TRBV12-4 and TRBJ2-3, with D perhaps matching TRBD1 (7 bases). Trimming took off 0 bases at V and 6 bases at J, with 16 bases between the two ends. The CDR3 consists of 16 residues. The CDR3, as DNA: TGTGCCAGCAGTTTAGCTGCAGGGGGGTTAAGGGATACGCAGTATTTT. Amino acids: CASSLAAGGLRDTQYF.

Ten or more counts support this clonotype. The V call is TRBV30, the J call TRBJ2-3, with D possibly being TRBD2 (5 bases). V shed 0 bases and J shed 6 bases, with 13 bases lying between them. Germline V gene lookup returns CDR1 GTSNPN and CDR2 SVGIG (reference sequence). This CDR3 contains 14 residues. Here the CDR3 DNA reads TGTGCCTGGAGTGTTAGCGCCGTAATGGATACGCAGTATTTT. Translating it yields CAWSVSAVMDTQYF.

This clonotype was counted many times. Germline is not matched at one junction end, which may reflect a read error. This sequence joins TRBV7-7 and TRBJ1-1, with 7 bases that match TRBD1. CDR3 size: 13 residues. The germline V gene encodes CDR1 SSHAT and CDR2 FNYEAQ (reference sequence). The DNA of the CDR3 is TGTGCTAGCAGCAAAGCAACAGGGGCGGAAGCTTTCTTT. Residues: CASSKATGAEAFF. The whole variable domain, remainder taken from reference TRBV7-7 and TRBJ1-1, is GAGVSQSPRYKVTKRGQDVTLRCDPISSHATLYWYQQALGQGPEFLTYFNYEAQPDKSGLPSDRFSAERPEGSISTLTIQRTEQRDSAMYRCASSKATGAEAFFGQGTRLTVV.

DNA of the CDR3: TGTGCCAGCAGCTTACGCCCAGAGAACACTGAAGCTTTCTTT. As protein: CASSLRPENTEAFF. V gene TRBV7-9 combines with J gene TRBJ1-1; D is unresolved. Trimming cost V 2 bases and J 1 base, with 8 bases left between them. The CDR3 has 14 residues. CDR1 is SEHNR, CDR2 FQNEAQ, per germline (reference sequence).

The chain combines TRBV20-1 with TRBJ1-1; no reliable D call. Germline V CDR1 and CDR2: DFQATT, SNEGSKA (reference sequence). This CDR3 has 13 residues. V shed 5 bases and J shed 6 bases, with 16 bases lying between them. The CDR3 is CSAGSDRTPEAFF. DNA for the CDR3: TGCAGTGCTGGATCGGACCGGACCCCTGAAGCTTTCTTT.

This clonotype was counted many times. The chain combines TRBV20-1 with TRBJ2-7; no clear D. Between the trimmed V and J ends, which lost 2 bases and 0 bases, there was a span of 8 bases. The CDR3 extends over 13 amino acids. Germline CDR1 reads DFQATT; CDR2 reads SNEGSKA (reference sequence). In DNA form, the CDR3 reads TGCAGTGCTAGATTTGGTAGCTCCTACGAGCAGTACTTC. Its translation: CSARFGSSYEQYF.

The chain combines TRBV25-1 with TRBJ2-1; 8 nucleotides line up with TRBD1. Trimming at V came to 6 bases and at J to 0 bases, leaving 7 bases not matched to a gene. The CDR3 is made up of 16 amino acids. Per germline, CDR1 MGHDK and CDR2 SYGVNS. DNA for the CDR3: TGTGCCAGCAGAAAGGACAGGGAGAGCTCCTACAATGAGCAGTTCTTC. Translating gives CASRKDRESSYNEQFF.

This clonotype has only a few counts. The CDR3 loop reads CASIGPVSNTGELFF. The CDR3 nucleotides read TGTGCCAGCATCGGACCCGTTTCGAACACCGGGGAGCTGTTTTTT. The chain employs TRBV7-9 and TRBJ2-2, with D unclear. The CDR3 covers 15 residues. The V and J ends lost 7 bases and 0 bases respectively, with 12 bases between them. Germline CDR1 reads SEHNR; CDR2 reads FQNEAQ (reference sequence).

This clonotype appeared a few times. The CDR3 DNA reads as TGTGCCAGCAAGAACTACGAGCAGTACTTC. This encodes CASKNYEQYF. V is TRBV2 and J is TRBJ2-7, with D hard to call. The CDR3 runs 10 residues. Germline V gene sequence: CDR1 SNHLY, CDR2 FYNNEI. Trimming stripped 7 bases from V and 3 bases from J, with 4 bases between.

In its sample, this clonotype was seen many times. The rearrangement links TRBV20-1 to TRBJ2-2; unclear D gene. The CDR3 loop spans 13 amino acids. Germline CDR1 DFQATT, CDR2 SNEGSKA (reference sequence). V was shortened by 8 bases and J by 7 bases, with 17 bases between the two germline ends. CDR3: CSSVLGRNGELFF. CDR3 nucleotides: TGCAGTTCGGTTCTGGGCAGGAACGGGGAGCTGTTTTTT.

The chain uses TRBV20-1 and TRBJ2-7, with unresolved D. The CDR3 runs to 13 residues. V lost 3 bases to trimming and J lost 0 bases, with 9 bases between them. Germline V gene sequence: CDR1 DFQATT, CDR2 SNEGSKA (reference sequence). The CDR3 loop reads CSARPLGSYEQYF. The CDR3 DNA is TGCAGTGCTAGGCCTCTCGGCTCCTACGAGCAGTACTTC.

This clonotype was seen a few times. The chain links TRBV10-3 to TRBJ2-1; unclear D gene. The V gene lost 5 bases and the J gene lost 10 bases, with 9 bases spanning the gap. The CDR3 consists of 11 residues. Germline V gene lookup returns CDR1 ENHRY and CDR2 SYGVKD. CDR3 protein: CAISPMGEQFF. The CDR3 nucleotides are TGTGCCATCAGTCCAATGGGCGAGCAGTTCTTC.

The sample holds a few counts of this clonotype. The chain recombines TRBV29-1 with TRBJ2-1; either TRBD1 or TRBD2 may supply D (5 bases each). Trimming stripped 5 bases from V and 12 bases from J, with 17 bases between. The CDR3 has 12 amino acids. Germline CDR1 and CDR2: SQVTM and ANQGSEA. The CDR3 bases are TGCAGCGTTTATACCCCGGGACGGATGCAGTTCTTC. Translated: CSVYTPGRMQFF.

This clonotype has ten or more counts. CDR3 coding DNA: TGCAGTGCTACCCACTACGAGCAGTACTTC. Its translation: CSATHYEQYF. This rearrangement joins TRBV20-1 to TRBJ2-7; D not certain. The V gene lost 4 bases and the J gene lost 3 bases, with 4 bases spanning the gap. Per the germline V gene, CDR1 is DFQATT and CDR2 is SNEGSKA (reference sequence). The CDR3 length is 10 residues.

The rearrangement links TRBV7-9 to TRBJ2-7; unclear D gene. Trimming pared 1 base from V and 1 base from J, leaving 8 bases between. Germline CDR1 and CDR2: SEHNR and FQNEAQ (reference sequence). This CDR3 is 14 amino acids long. The CDR3 DNA follows: TGTGCCAGCAGCTTAGATCCGGAGTCCTACGAGCAGTACTTC. Encoded protein: CASSLDPESYEQYF.

The chain uses TRBV24-1 and TRBJ2-2; 10 nucleotides align to TRBD1. V shed 1 base and J 6 bases; nucleotides not matched to a gene: 7. Germline CDR1 reads KGHDR; CDR2 reads SFDVKD. There are 17 residues in the CDR3. The CDR3 coding sequence is TGTGCCACCAGTGATTTAAGTCGACAGGGGGCATCCGGGGAGCTGTTTTTT. This translates into CATSDLSRQGASGELFF.

In this sample, this clonotype turned up a few times. This chain joins TRBV15 and TRBJ2-1; D gene uncertain. V lost 1 base and J 8 bases, leaving 9 bases between the germline ends. CDR1 LNHNV and CDR2 YYDKDF come from the germline V gene (reference sequence). The CDR3 is made up of 13 amino acids. CDR3 sequence (DNA): TGTGCCACCAGCAGAGGGGCCAGGTATGAGCAGTTCTTC. It encodes CATSRGARYEQFF. The whole variable domain, filled in from reference TRBV15 and TRBJ2-1, reads DAMVIQNPRYQVTQFGKPVTLSCSQTLNHNVMYWYQQKSSQAPKLLFHYYDKDFNNEADTPDNFQSRRPNTSFCFLDIRSPGLGDTAMYLCATSRGARYEQFFGPGTRLTVL.

This sequence joins TRBV6-2 or TRBV6-3 and TRBJ2-1; tentatively, D is TRBD2 (5 bases). V lost 5 bases and J 0 bases, leaving 11 bases between the germline ends. Germline V CDR1 and CDR2: MNHEY, SVGEGT. This CDR3 is built from 15 residues. The CDR3 here is CASSQTTNSYNEQFF. In DNA form, the CDR3 reads TGTGCCAGCAGTCAGACTACCAACTCCTACAATGAGCAGTTCTTC.

The J gene is TRBJ1-5, the V gene TRBV4-3; TRBD1 might be the D (6 bases). The CDR3 consists of 14 residues. CDR1 and CDR2 (germline): LGHNA, YSLEER. The V and J ends lost 0 bases and 10 bases respectively, with 13 bases between them. In DNA form, the CDR3 reads TGCGCCAGCAGCCAAGAACAGGGCCTCTCTCCCCAGCATTTT. Translating it yields CASSQEQGLSPQHF.

V is TRBV24-1 and J is TRBJ2-2; 11 nucleotides match TRBD1. Germline CDR1 is KGHDR and CDR2 is SFDVKD. V shed 8 bases, J shed 5 bases, and the junction held 9 bases outside the gene matches. The CDR3 length is 16 residues. The CDR3 nucleotides are TGTGCCACCAAATCCGGACAGGGGGCAAGGACCGGGGAGCTGTTTTTT. It specifies CATKSGQGARTGELFF.

This clonotype was recorded at least ten times. V usage is TRBV5-1 and J usage is TRBJ1-5; a possible D gene is TRBD1 (6 bases). The CDR3 covers 14 residues. Germline CDR1 and CDR2: SGHRS and YFSETQ. The V end lost 4 bases, the J end lost 7 bases, and 15 bases lay between the germline ends. This CDR3 is CASSEDGQWQPQHF. The CDR3, as DNA: TGCGCCAGCAGCGAGGACGGACAGTGGCAGCCCCAGCATTTT.

V is TRBV29-1 and J is TRBJ2-5; D is possibly TRBD2 (7 bases). This CDR3 spans 13 amino acids. Trimming took 6 bases from V and 7 from J, leaving 18 bases between them. Germline assignment: CDR1 SQVTM and CDR2 ANQGSEA. The CDR3 bases are TGCAGCGTCCGGGGGGCCTCCGAGGGGACCCAGTACTTC. This encodes CSVRGASEGTQYF.

This clonotype has at least ten counts. The chain joins TRBV20-1 to TRBJ2-1; D is unresolved. Between the trimmed V and J ends, which lost 0 bases and 10 bases, there was a span of 10 bases. In germline, CDR1 is DFQATT, CDR2 SNEGSKA (reference sequence). The CDR3 length is 12 residues. Written as DNA, the CDR3 is TGCAGTGCTAGAGACTCTACAGCCGAGCAGTTCTTC. This sequence encodes CSARDSTAEQFF.

At least ten counts were recorded for this clonotype. The chain combines TRBV4-3 with TRBJ2-1; D may be TRBD1 (7 bases). Germline assignment: CDR1 LGHNA and CDR2 YSLEER. V lost 2 bases and J 2 bases, leaving 22 bases between the germline ends. CDR3 length: 19 residues. The CDR3 sequence is CASSQHFQGGISPYNEQFF. The CDR3, as DNA: TGCGCCAGCAGCCAACATTTCCAGGGGGGAATAAGCCCCTACAATGAGCAGTTCTTC.